The present T cell receptor beta chain was sequenced within a study of CD8+ T cells in alopecia areata. The study's findings and limits: Researchers report lesional scalp, most notably alopecia totalis/universalis, outstripped normal scalp in clonality. Clonality in the scalp and expanded CD8+ clones ranked among the top 100 were significantly decreased by tofacitinib.

Regarding this clone: Its antigen is not known.

Described treatment: oral pan-JAK inhibitor, 5-10 mg twice daily. Reverse transcribed after extraction, RNA yielded cDNA as the sequencing template. This table comes from immunoSEQ multiplex PCR, and its TCRdb copy is limited to in-frame clones, with some not included. This sample has approximately 170,000 clones; 50% to 60% occur once, and the top ten carry 0.65% to 0.7%. Germline CDR1 reads SGHRS; CDR2 reads YFSETQ. The CDR3 contains 15 residues. V gave up 2 bases and J gave up 2 bases; unmatched junction bases: 5. This rearrangement joins TRBV5-1 to TRBJ2-3; 7 bases fit TRBD2. The source material was CD4+ T cells sorted from blood, sampled at week 4, from a patient treated with tofacitinib. The sequence derives from a human donor with alopecia areata. The CDR3: CASSLPSGNTDTQYF. The CDR3 DNA reads as TGCGCCAGCAGCTTACCTAGCGGCAACACAGATACGCAGTATTTT.